These T cell receptor beta chains were read from a single sample in a study of beta chain features in type 1 diabetes. This table comes from immunoSEQ multiplex PCR, and its TCRdb copy is limited to in-frame clones, with some not included. This sample has more than 300,000 clones, with over 7% found just once. Specimen: central memory CD4+ T cells from blood. These receptors all come from a man aged 25-45 years with type 1 diabetes. CDR3s include the opening cysteine and the closing phenylalanine or tryptophan. The D gene is left open where the match is weak. Part of the rows lack a size; the others show once, few, many or a class for expanded clones.

>TRBV11-3|NA|TRBJ2-3|few
CASSHGTDTQYF
TGTGCCAGCAGCCACGGGACAGATACGCAGTATTTT
>TRBV4-1|NA|TRBJ2-3|few
CASSQFQDRGDTQYF
TGCGCCAGCAGCCAATTTCAGGACCGAGGGGATACGCAGTATTTT
>TRBV5-1|NA|TRBJ2-2|few
CASSFGGVDTGELFF
TGCGCCAGCAGCTTCGGGGGCGTGGACACCGGGGAGCTGTTTTTT
>TRBV7-9|NA|TRBJ2-5|many
CASSLVVLEQETQYF
TGTGCCAGCAGCTTAGTAGTGCTGGAACAAGAGACCCAGTACTTC
>TRBV29-1|TRBD1|TRBJ2-1|few
CSVAGQGDREQFF
TGCAGCGTGGCGGGACAGGGGGATAGAGAGCAGTTCTTC
>TRBV11-3|NA|TRBJ2-4|NA
CASSFPPDISKDRAKNIQYF
TGTGCCAGCAGCTTCCCCCCGGACATAAGCAAAGACCGAGCCAAAAACATTCAGTACTTC
>TRBV29-1|TRBD2|TRBJ2-7|few
CSVVGTSGGPRVEQYF
TGCAGCGTTGTAGGCACTAGCGGGGGGCCCAGGGTCGAGCAGTACTTC
>TRBV5-4|NA|TRBJ1-6|NA
CASSLEGERGNSPLHF
TGTGCCAGCAGCTTGGAAGGGGAAAGGGGGAATTCACCCCTCCACTTT
>TRBV19|NA|TRBJ1-1|NA
CASSGQTLNTEAFF
TGTGCCAGTAGTGGACAGACTCTGAACACTGAAGCTTTCTTT
>TRBV6-5|TRBD1|TRBJ1-1|few
CARPGQGDSEAFF
TGTGCCAGGCCTGGACAGGGAGACTCTGAAGCTTTCTTT
>TRBV27|TRBD1|TRBJ2-6|few
CASRKDRAKWGANVLTF
TGTGCCAGCAGAAAGGACAGGGCGAAGTGGGGGGCCAACGTCCTGACTTTC
>TRBV7-2|NA|TRBJ2-5|NA
CASSSRQSETQYF
TGTGCCAGCAGCTCGAGACAGTCAGAGACCCAGTACTTC
>TRBV25-1|NA|TRBJ1-2|few
CASSMGYGYTF
TGTGCCAGCAGTATGGGCTATGGCTACACCTTC
>TRBV13|TRBD1|TRBJ1-2|NA
CASSERDRANYGYTF
TGTGCCAGCAGCGAACGGGACAGGGCTAACTATGGCTACACCTTC
>TRBV5-4|TRBD1|TRBJ1-2|NA
CASSLGTGAYGYTF
TGTGCCAGCAGCTTGGGTACAGGGGCCTATGGCTACACCTTC
>TRBV6-5|NA|TRBJ1-3|NA
CASSYSGGLTGNTIYF
TGTGCCAGCAGTTACTCCGGGGGTTTGACTGGAAACACCATATATTTT
>TRBV12-5|TRBD2|TRBJ2-2|NA
CASGREAGELFF
TGTGCTAGTGGTCGGGAGGCGGGGGAGCTGTTTTTT
>TRBV30|NA|TRBJ1-3|few
CAWTGQSSGNTIYF
TGTGCCTGGACCGGACAGAGCTCTGGAAACACCATATATTTT
>TRBV4-3|TRBD1|TRBJ1-2|few
CASRPYQGDYYGYTF
TGCGCCAGCAGACCCTATCAGGGGGATTACTATGGCTACACCTTC
>TRBV6-5|NA|TRBJ2-5|few
CASSTGKPETQYF
TGTGCCAGCAGTACCGGGAAGCCAGAGACCCAGTACTTC
>TRBV14|TRBD2|TRBJ2-1|few
CASSHLLAGALHEQFF
TGTGCCAGCAGCCATTTACTAGCGGGGGCTCTACATGAGCAGTTCTTC
>TRBV14|NA|TRBJ2-7|few
CASSQAPYEQYF
TGTGCCAGCAGCCAAGCCCCCTACGAGCAGTACTTC
>TRBV5-6|NA|TRBJ1-1|NA
CASSLRSTEAFF
TGTGCCAGCAGTCTGAGATCCACTGAAGCTTTCTTT
>TRBV9|NA|TRBJ2-3|few
CASSAEYGTDTQYF
TGTGCCAGCAGCGCCGAGTATGGCACAGATACGCAGTATTTT